The present entry profiles one TCR beta chain with its context. Its antigen is not known. Produced via immunoSEQ multiplex PCR; TCRdb's table is partial and in-frame only. This table has about 94,000 clones, approximately 95% appearing once. This record comes from a study of siplizumab effects on memory and regulatory T cells. Notes on the study in general: Roughly 75-96% of dividing CD4+ or CD8+ clones were without an attributable naive or memory phenotype.

Trimming shortened V by 5 bases and J by 0 bases, and 9 bases separated the two germline ends. CDR3 length equals 14 residues. Germline assignment: CDR1 SGHTA and CDR2 FQGNSA. The receptor comes from a human donor in good health. The chain carries TRBV7-2 and TRBJ2-3; unclear D gene. Source material: non-Treg CD4+ T cells sorted from blood. CDR3 sequence reads: CASSRPQSTDTQYF. In nucleotides, the CDR3 is TGTGCCAGCAGCCGCCCACAGAGCACAGATACGCAGTATTTT. The whole variable domain, filled in from reference TRBV7-2 and TRBJ2-3, reads GAGVSQSPSNKVTEKGKDVELRCDPISGHTALYWYRQSLGQGLEFLIYFQGNSAPDKSGLPSDRFSAERTGGSVSTLTIQRTQQEDSAVYLCASSRPQSTDTQYFGPGTRLTVL.